The 15 T cell receptor beta chains reported below all come from one sample, sequenced in a study of blood T cell repertoires in COVID-19. The table came from immunoSEQ multiplex PCR; TCRdb's copy has only in-frame clones and leaves some out. Here the sample spans about 480,000 clones, around 89% being singletons. Sample: peripheral blood. These receptors all stem from a woman aged 25 to 45 with acute or convalescent COVID-19.

This chain links TRBV24-1 with TRBJ1-3; D is possibly TRBD1 (5 bases). The CDR3 contains 20 residues. V gave up 8 bases and J gave up 0 bases, with 28 bases separating them. Germline CDR1 is KGHDR and CDR2 is SFDVKD. The CDR3 sequence is CATIPMRGGSRETSGNTIYF. The CDR3 nucleotides are TGTGCCACCATTCCCATGCGGGGAGGGAGCAGGGAAACCTCTGGAAACACCATATATTTT.

This clone was seen a handful of times. V is TRBV15 and J is TRBJ2-3, with 7 bases fitting TRBD2. Trimming cost V 5 bases and J 1 base; bases outside gene matches: 0. Germline-derived CDR1 and CDR2 are LNHNV and YYDKDF (reference sequence). This CDR3 is 13 amino acids long. CDR3 bases: TGTGCCACCAGCGGGGGGGGCACAGATACGCAGTATTTT. It translates to CATSGGGTDTQYF.

V and J are TRBV5-6 and TRBJ1-1; possibly TRBD1 for D (6 bases). CDR3 length: 13 amino acids. CDR1 SGHDT and CDR2 YYEEEE come from the germline V gene. The germline V and J ends were trimmed by 5 bases and 8 bases, with 16 bases remaining between them. The CDR3, as DNA: TGTGCCAGCAGAACGGGACACTTGGGGGAAGCTTTCTTT. Its translation: CASRTGHLGEAFF. Looking up the rest from reference TRBV5-6 and TRBJ1-1 gives the full variable domain: DAGVTQSPTHLIKTRGQQVTLRCSPKSGHDTVSWYQQALGQGPQFIFQYYEEEERQRGNFPDRFSGHQFPNYSSELNVNALLLGDSALYLCASRTGHLGEAFFGQGTRLTVV.

J is TRBJ1-5 and V is TRBV6-1; unclear D gene. V was cut by 3 bases and J by 6 bases, with 15 bases left in between. The CDR3 is 15 residues long. Germline V gives CDR1 MNHNS, CDR2 SASEGT. The CDR3 nucleotides read TGTGCCAGCAGTGACGGGGTAACAGTTGGTCAGCCCCAGCATTTT. Residues: CASSDGVTVGQPQHF.

The chain carries TRBV3-1 (or the pseudogene TRBV3-2) and TRBJ2-7; the match to TRBD2 covers 9 bases. The length of the CDR3 is 15 residues. Germline V gene data show CDR1 as LGHDT and CDR2 as YNNKEL (reference sequence). Trimming at V came to 1 base and at J to 7 bases, leaving 8 bases not matched to a gene. The CDR3 DNA is TGTGCCAGCAGCCAAGGGGCGGGGGGGCCTGGAGAGCAGTACTTC. Residues: CASSQGAGGPGEQYF.

This chain joins TRBV7-8 and TRBJ2-2, with 8 positions matching TRBD1. Germline V gene data show CDR1 as SGHVS and CDR2 as FQNEAQ. This CDR3 region has 15 residues. J was trimmed by 5 bases and V by 4 bases; bases with no gene match: 6. This CDR3 reads CASSSTGAGTGELFF. The CDR3 DNA reads TGTGCCAGCAGCTCGACAGGGGCCGGGACCGGGGAGCTGTTTTTT.

The chain recombines TRBV10-1 with TRBJ2-5, with 13 bases that match TRBD2. The CDR3 is made up of 17 amino acids. Looked up from germline, CDR1 is WNHNN and CDR2 is SYGVQD (reference sequence). The trim removed 6 bases at V and 6 bases at J, leaving 13 bases unmatched. CDR3 loop: CASSRRTSGGWGKTQYF. The DNA of the CDR3 is TGCGCCAGCAGCCGGCGGACTAGCGGGGGCTGGGGGAAGACCCAGTACTTC.

This chain uses TRBV5-1 with TRBJ2-4, with 9 bases that match TRBD2. Germline assignment: CDR1 SGHRS and CDR2 YFSETQ. This CDR3 region has 16 residues. Unmatched junction bases numbered 7, after V lost 1 base and J lost 5 bases. The CDR3 DNA sequence: TGCGCCAGCAGCTTGTACGGCGGGGGGGCGGAAAACATTCAGTACTTC. Amino acid sequence: CASSLYGGGAENIQYF.

The chain recombines TRBV28 with TRBJ2-5; 10 nucleotides line up with TRBD2. CDR1 is MDHEN, CDR2 SYDVKM, per germline. The trim removed 8 bases at V and 5 bases at J, leaving 8 bases unmatched. The CDR3 length is 14 residues. The DNA for the CDR3 is TGTGCCAGCGGGAGCGGGGGGGACGGGGAGACCCAGTACTTC. Residues: CASGSGGDGETQYF.

This sequence joins TRBV11-1 and TRBJ2-3; 13 bases match TRBD2. The CDR3 covers 16 residues. With V trimmed by 5 bases and J by 4 bases, 6 bases remained unmatched. Looked up from germline, CDR1 is SGHAT and CDR2 is FQDESV (reference sequence). The CDR3 DNA reads as TGTGCCAGCAGCCCAGGACTAGCGGGGGACTCAGATACGCAGTATTTT. This encodes CASSPGLAGDSDTQYF.

The rearrangement joins TRBV4-1 to TRBJ2-7, with 9 positions matching TRBD2. Germline-derived CDR1 and CDR2 are MGHRA and YSYEKL. The trim removed 1 base at V and 1 base at J, leaving 8 bases unmatched. The CDR3 has 17 residues. The CDR3 protein is CASSQGLAGFSSYEQYF. The CDR3 nucleotides read TGCGCCAGCAGCCAAGGCCTAGCGGGGTTTTCGTCCTACGAGCAGTACTTC.

The chain is built from TRBV3-1 (or the pseudogene TRBV3-2) and TRBJ2-6, with D unclear. The V gene lost 8 bases and the J gene lost 0 bases, with 5 bases spanning the gap. CDR1 and CDR2 from the germline V gene are LGHDT and YNNKEL (reference sequence). This CDR3 has 13 amino acids. The DNA of the CDR3 is TGTGCCAGCGACACCTCTGGGGCCAACGTCCTGACTTTC. Translation gives CASDTSGANVLTF.

The V and J genes are TRBV6-2 or TRBV6-3 and TRBJ2-3, with 9 bases matching TRBD1. In germline, CDR1 is MNHEY, CDR2 SVGEGT. The CDR3 sequence is 17 residues long. Losses at the gene ends were 2 bases for V and 1 base for J; bases not matched to a gene: 7. The CDR3 loop is CASSYEVWDRGTDTQYF. CDR3 DNA: TGTGCCAGCAGTTACGAGGTCTGGGACAGGGGCACAGATACGCAGTATTTT.

The V call is TRBV7-8, the J call TRBJ1-3; a weak D match, TRBD1 (5 bases). CDR3 size: 17 residues. Per the germline V gene, CDR1 is SGHVS and CDR2 is FQNEAQ. V lost 0 bases, J lost 0 bases, and 12 bases lay in between. This CDR3 reads CASSLAGQGFSGNTIYF. CDR3 DNA sequence: TGTGCCAGCAGCTTAGCGGGTCAGGGTTTCTCTGGAAACACCATATATTTT.

The J gene is TRBJ1-1, the V gene TRBV7-9, with D possibly TRBD1 on 6 matching bases. Trimming took off 2 bases at V and 0 bases at J, with 19 bases between the two ends. CDR1 is SEHNR, CDR2 FQNEAQ, per germline (reference sequence). The CDR3 is made up of 18 amino acids. The CDR3 loop reads CASSLMRAQGIMNTEAFF. The CDR3 DNA reads TGTGCCAGCAGCTTAATGAGGGCACAGGGAATAATGAACACTGAAGCTTTCTTT.